The 4 T cell receptor beta chains below were found in one sample sequenced in a study of shared clonotypes between healthy human individuals. TCRdb keeps only in-frame clones here, not all; method: immunoSEQ multiplex PCR. The repertoire includes some 2,100,000 clones, almost 96% of them detected once, and about 0.13% sits in the top ten. The specimen sequenced was naive CD4+ T cells sorted from blood. Subset denoted: CD45RA+ positively selected. These receptors were collected from a young man in good health.

A remark on this clone: Other DNA sequences in the sample encode the same CDR3. This chain connects TRBV5-4 to TRBJ2-2; no reliable D call. This CDR3 is built from 13 residues. Deletions cut 4 bases from V and 4 bases from J, with 8 bases between. CDR1 and CDR2 (germline): SGHNT, YYREEE (reference sequence). CDR3 amino acids: CASSLRSTGELFF. DNA for the CDR3: TGTGCCAGCAGCCTTCGGAGCACCGGGGAGCTGTTTTTT.

The V gene is TRBV5-1, the J gene TRBJ1-1; the D gene is possibly TRBD1 (5 bases). The ends were cut back, 4 bases at V and 5 bases at J, with 15 bases in the middle. This CDR3 has 14 amino acids. Germline-derived CDR1 and CDR2 are SGHRS and YFSETQ. CDR3 region: CASSTAPEGTEAFF. CDR3 coding DNA: TGCGCCAGCAGCACGGCTCCGGAGGGGACTGAAGCTTTCTTT.

The gene calls are TRBV2 and TRBJ1-1; the D gene is possibly TRBD1 (5 bases). Looked up from germline, CDR1 is SNHLY and CDR2 is FYNNEI. CDR3 length: 15 residues. Trimming left V 6 bases short and J 0 bases short, with 14 bases between. In nucleotides, the CDR3 is TGTGCCAGCAGGTTCACCAGGGTCATGAACACTGAAGCTTTCTTT. Protein sequence: CASRFTRVMNTEAFF.

This sequence joins TRBV7-2 and TRBJ2-7, with 11 nucleotides matching TRBD1. The ends lost 6 bases at V and 2 bases at J; junction bases unmatched: 6. Germline V lookup: CDR1 SGHTA, CDR2 FQGNSA. This CDR3 is 15 amino acids long. CDR3 amino acids: CASSRDRGITYEQYF. The CDR3 DNA follows: TGTGCCAGCAGTCGGGACAGGGGGATTACCTACGAGCAGTACTTC. The whole variable domain, remainder taken from reference TRBV7-2 and TRBJ2-7, is GAGVSQSPSNKVTEKGKDVELRCDPISGHTALYWYRQSLGQGLEFLIYFQGNSAPDKSGLPSDRFSAERTGGSVSTLTIQRTQQEDSAVYLCASSRDRGITYEQYFGPGTRLTVT.